This note documents a single T cell receptor beta chain sequence. Each 20-30 mg portion of unsorted bulk tissue served as the source for co-extraction of RNA and DNA. Surgical resection was the treatment these patients received for primary liver carcinoma. Uniformly, tumor samples exhibited a viable tumor cell fraction exceeding 90%. The data stem from a study of tumor-infiltrating lymphocytes in primary liver carcinoma. Overall study context: Stage T1-T3 N0M0 tumors measured about 4 to 11 cm at most.

From germline, CDR1 is MNHNY and CDR2 SVGAGI (reference sequence). Trimming left V 10 bases short and J 0 bases short, with 22 bases between. This CDR3 is built from 16 residues. Total RNA amounting to roughly 480 ng was the source from which TCR beta cDNA was made with a constant-region primer. TCR beta libraries came from three nested multiplex PCR rounds using slightly modified ARM-PCR. Researchers ran the first two PCR rounds for around 10 cycles each with TRBV1-TRBV30 forward primers and a C-beta reverse primer. A single record per CDR3 protein comes from TCRdb applying MiXCR to the multiplex PCR reads. The top ten hold 15% to 20% of the sample, which has around 190,000 distinct CDR3 sequences, around four fifths seen once.

The receptor was derived from a man aged 35 to 55 with primary liver carcinoma and hepatitis B virus infection. Source material: tumor tissue from primary liver carcinoma. The chain employs TRBV6-6 and TRBJ2-7; no clear D. The CDR3 nucleotides read TGTGCCAATCTTTTGGATGGCGGAATGAGCTCCTACGAGCAGTACTTC. Its protein product is CANLLDGGMSSYEQYF.